These T cell receptor beta chains were read from a single sample in a study of early T cells in non-severe SARS-CoV-2 infection. TCRdb re-called the 5' RACE reads through MiXCR, storing one row per CDR3 protein. The repertoire holds tens of thousands of distinct CDR3 sequences, with about 11% as singletons. The sequenced sample was whole blood, obtained at baseline. These receptors came from an adult who was a healthcare worker with PCR-confirmed SARS-CoV-2 infection or an uninfected control (not recorded which). Each CDR3 is given with its conserved first and last residue.

CDR3aa,v_gene,j_gene,len
CASSQGVNTEAFF,TRBV7-9,TRBJ1-1,13
CSVEKTGGYGYTF,TRBV29-1,TRBJ1-2,13
CATSRITGTVNTEAFF,TRBV15,TRBJ1-1,16
CASSQEWASYGYTF,TRBV5-1,TRBJ1-2,14
CASSPRDSYEQYF,TRBV12-3/TRBV12-4,TRBJ2-7,13
CASSLPPGDEQFF,TRBV13,TRBJ2-1,13
CASRAGLAGDTQYF,TRBV7-3,TRBJ2-3,14
CASSPGGTTFGYTF,TRBV7-9,TRBJ1-2,14
CASSPRVAGPYNEQFF,TRBV3-1,TRBJ2-1,16
CASSSRDWDLAGGRQYF,TRBV5-4,TRBJ2-3,17
CSASLSQGNFNYGYTF,TRBV20-1,TRBJ1-2,16
CASSLAAGDTDTQYF,TRBV7-6,TRBJ2-3,15
CASSQDGLAGFGGELFF,TRBV4-2,TRBJ2-2,17
CASSIGQAGANVLTF,TRBV19,TRBJ2-6,15
CASSSYVVAEDEQFF,TRBV11-2,TRBJ2-1,15
CASSPSGTSGGAVNEQFF,TRBV7-6,TRBJ2-1,18
CASRRDRANSPLHF,TRBV10-2,TRBJ1-6,14